A single sample is the source of the 21 T cell receptor beta chains below, sequenced in a study of OX40 agonist ivuxolimab in advanced cancers. The data were produced by immunoSEQ multiplex PCR, yet TCRdb's version contains in-frame clones alone and is incomplete. The data show almost 70,000 clones, 80% to 85% seen once. The sample was CD4+ or CD8+ T cells sorted from blood, taken in a trial of the OX40 agonist ivuxolimab. The receptors originated from an adult with an advanced solid tumor such as melanoma, head and neck, liver or kidney cancer.

This chain links TRBV4-1 with TRBJ2-2; D is undetermined. V lost 2 bases, J lost 3 bases, and 16 bases lay in between. The germline V gene encodes CDR1 MGHRA and CDR2 YSYEKL. This CDR3 region has 17 residues. The CDR3 loop reads CASSQIKGKPHTGELFF. The CDR3 DNA sequence: TGCGCCAGCAGCCAAATCAAAGGAAAACCTCACACCGGGGAGCTGTTTTTT.

V usage is TRBV6-5 and J usage is TRBJ1-1; D possibly corresponds to TRBD1 (5 bases). This CDR3 comprises 12 residues. Germline V lookup: CDR1 MNHEY, CDR2 SVGAGI. V gave up 4 bases and J gave up 8 bases, with 11 bases separating them. The CDR3 loop reads CASSFRDQEAFF. The CDR3 region has the DNA TGTGCCAGCAGTTTCCGGGACCAAGAAGCTTTCTTT.

J is TRBJ2-7 and V is TRBV29-1; TRBD1 aligns across 7 bases. Germline assignment: CDR1 SQVTM and CDR2 ANQGSEA. J was trimmed by 6 bases and V by 8 bases; bases with no gene match: 10. The length of the CDR3 is 12 residues. The CDR3 is CSWERGPGEQYF. The CDR3 DNA is TGCAGCTGGGAGAGGGGGCCGGGCGAGCAGTACTTC.

The J gene is TRBJ1-5, the V gene TRBV5-1, with a weak D call TRBD1 (5 bases). The V end was cut by 0 bases, the J end by 5 bases, with 9 bases between. Germline CDR1 SGHRS, CDR2 YFSETQ. The CDR3 covers 14 residues. CDR3 in DNA: TGCGCCAGCAGCTTGGGGCAGGGTGATCAGCCCCAGCATTTT. Protein sequence: CASSLGQGDQPQHF.

The V gene is TRBV12-5, the J gene TRBJ1-2; maybe TRBD1 (5 bases). Trimming removed 3 bases at V and 8 bases at J, with 13 bases between. The CDR3 length is 13 residues. Per the germline V gene, CDR1 is LGHNT and CDR2 is FRNRAP. The CDR3 coding sequence is TGTGCTAGTGGTTTAGAAGGGGCGCGGGGCTACACCTTC. Translation: CASGLEGARGYTF.

The rearrangement links TRBV28 to TRBJ2-1; the D gene is possibly TRBD1 (5 bases). The germline V and J ends were trimmed by 4 bases and 0 bases, with 13 bases remaining between them. This CDR3 region has 16 residues. The germline V gene encodes CDR1 MDHEN and CDR2 SYDVKM. The CDR3 nucleotides read TGTGCCAGCAGTTACCCCAGGGAAAACTCCTACAATGAGCAGTTCTTC. This sequence encodes CASSYPRENSYNEQFF.

The chain recombines TRBV11-1 with TRBJ2-1; D may be TRBD1 (6 bases). Per germline, CDR1 SGHAT and CDR2 FQDESV (reference sequence). The CDR3 extends over 13 amino acids. V was trimmed by 5 bases and J by 5 bases, leaving 10 bases between them. The CDR3 DNA sequence: TGTGCCAGCAGCGGTCGGACAGACAATGAGCAGTTCTTC. It is translated as CASSGRTDNEQFF.

This sequence joins TRBV6-1 and TRBJ1-1; D gene uncertain. From germline, CDR1 is MNHNS and CDR2 SASEGT. This CDR3 is built from 13 residues. V was trimmed by 4 bases and J by 1 base, leaving 7 bases between them. CDR3 nucleotide sequence: TGTGCCAGCAGTGTCGACCCGAACACTGAAGCTTTCTTT. It translates to CASSVDPNTEAFF.

This clone has only one observation. This chain uses TRBV5-4 with TRBJ2-1; weak D call: TRBD2 (6 bases). Trimming removed 2 bases from V and 5 bases from J, with 20 bases in between. Germline assignment: CDR1 SGHNT and CDR2 YYREEE (reference sequence). The CDR3 contains 17 residues. CDR3 residues: CASSLVGGLPLNNEQFF. CDR3 in DNA: TGTGCCAGCAGCTTAGTGGGGGGACTCCCCTTGAACAATGAGCAGTTCTTC.

This chain connects TRBV4-2 to TRBJ2-5, with 8 bases aligning to TRBD2. The V and J ends lost 3 bases and 1 base, in that order; junction bases with no gene match: 7. The CDR3 runs to 16 residues. The germline V gene has CDR1 LGHNA and CDR2 YNFKEQ. The CDR3 spells CASSQVASGGQETQYF. As DNA, the CDR3 is TGTGCCAGCAGCCAGGTGGCCAGCGGGGGCCAAGAGACCCAGTACTTC.

This chain connects TRBV30 to TRBJ1-2, with D possibly being TRBD1 (5 bases). Germline V gene lookup returns CDR1 GTSNPN and CDR2 SVGIG (reference sequence). The CDR3 sequence is 13 residues long. V lost 4 bases to trimming and J lost 8 bases, with 17 bases between them. CDR3 sequence reads: CAWIRGGLNGYTF. CDR3 coding DNA: TGTGCCTGGATACGCGGGGGACTCAACGGCTACACCTTC. Together with reference TRBV30 and TRBJ1-2, the CDR3 gives the full variable domain: SQTIHQWPATLVQPVGSPLSLECTVEGTSNPNLYWYRQAAGRGLQLLFYSVGIGQISSEVPQNLSASRPQDRQFILSSKKLLLSDSGFYLCAWIRGGLNGYTFGSGTRLTVV.

This chain joins TRBV28 and TRBJ1-2, with D maybe TRBD1 (6 bases). Germline V gene sequence: CDR1 MDHEN, CDR2 SYDVKM. This CDR3 has 14 amino acids. Deletions cut 2 bases from V and 6 bases from J, with 13 bases between. The CDR3 DNA follows: TGTGCCAGCAGTTTACCCCTTTCAGGGGATGGCTACACCTTC. This encodes CASSLPLSGDGYTF.

This clone came up once. This chain joins TRBV11-1 and TRBJ2-5; D is possibly TRBD1 or TRBD2 (5 bases each). V was trimmed by 3 bases and J by 5 bases, leaving 10 bases between them. Germline CDR1 SGHAT, CDR2 FQDESV (reference sequence). The CDR3 loop spans 13 amino acids. This CDR3 is CASSFPGTETQYF. The CDR3 nucleotides are TGTGCCAGCAGCTTCCCGGGGACGGAGACCCAGTACTTC.

The chain has TRBV6-5 and TRBJ2-7, with 9 nucleotides matching TRBD2. This CDR3 is 15 amino acids long. V trimming: 6 bases; J trimming: 1 base; junction bases outside the gene matches: 7. Germline CDR1 and CDR2: MNHEY and SVGAGI. CDR3 sequence (DNA): TGTGCCAGCAGCTCCAGCGGGGGGTCTTCCTACGAGCAGTACTTC. Its translation: CASSSSGGSSYEQYF.

The chain uses TRBV5-1 and TRBJ1-1; D is perhaps TRBD1 (5 bases). This CDR3 is 18 amino acids long. The V gene's germline CDR1 is SGHRS and CDR2 YFSETQ. V was trimmed by 2 bases and J by 4 bases, leaving 24 bases between them. The CDR3 is CASSFGYAGSRRGTEAFF. The CDR3 nucleotides read TGCGCCAGCAGCTTCGGTTACGCAGGGAGCCGACGGGGCACTGAAGCTTTCTTT.

The chain carries TRBV4-1 and TRBJ2-6; tentative D call: TRBD1 (5 bases). The V and J ends lost 1 base and 0 bases respectively, with 10 bases between them. The germline CDR1 and CDR2 sequences are MGHRA and YSYEKL. The CDR3 spans 17 residues. CDR3 DNA: TGCGCCAGCAGCCAAGTCAGCAGGGACTCTGGGGCCAACGTCCTGACTTTC. Translating gives CASSQVSRDSGANVLTF.

The V call is TRBV19, the J call TRBJ1-2, with 8 bases identical to TRBD1. J was trimmed by 4 bases and V by 7 bases; bases with no gene match: 11. In germline, CDR1 is LNHDA, CDR2 SQIVND (reference sequence). The CDR3 covers 15 residues. CDR3 protein: CASTRTGRTFYGYTF. The CDR3 region has the DNA TGTGCCAGTACCAGGACAGGGAGGACTTTCTATGGCTACACCTTC.

The chain uses TRBV18 and TRBJ1-1; 9 bases line up with TRBD1. The V gene's germline CDR1 is KGHSH and CDR2 LQKENI. CDR3 length: 16 amino acids. V was pared by 5 bases and J by 0 bases, with 7 bases of the junction left unmatched. CDR3 in amino acids: CASSSGQGRVNTEAFF. CDR3 bases: TGTGCCAGCTCATCAGGACAGGGGAGGGTGAACACTGAAGCTTTCTTT.

This clone was found a few times. The J gene is TRBJ1-6, the V gene TRBV11-2; no clear D. This CDR3 is built from 14 residues. Germline CDR1 SGHAT, CDR2 FQNNGV. V lost 2 bases and J lost 3, with 5 bases in between. DNA for the CDR3: TGTGCCAGCAGCTTATCATTCTATAATTCACCCCTCCACTTT. Its protein is CASSLSFYNSPLHF.

The chain carries TRBV11-3 and TRBJ2-2; weak D call: TRBD2 (5 bases). The CDR3 is 15 amino acids. Germline CDR1 is SGHNT and CDR2 is YENEEA. The V gene lost 1 base and the J gene lost 7 bases, with 13 bases spanning the gap. The CDR3 DNA follows: TGTGCCAGCAGCTTAGGCTTTGAGGGTAACGGGGAGCTGTTTTTT. As protein: CASSLGFEGNGELFF.

This chain uses TRBV21-1 with TRBJ2-7. TRBV21-1 is given as a pseudogene. This CDR3 region has 15 residues. In nucleotides, the CDR3 is TGTGCCAGCAGCAAACCGCAGGACCGAACCTACGAGCAGTACTTC. Encoded protein: CASSKPQDRTYEQYF.